Listed below are T cell receptor beta chains from one sample, sequenced in a study of blood T cells in healthy people across ages. TCRdb independently ran MiXCR on the 5' RACE reads; one entry per CDR3 protein. The table has 800,000 to 1,300,000 distinct CDR3 sequences, 25% seen once. In addition, the sample was reused for a study of T cells of mothers and their children.

Specimen: blood. These TCRs come from a girl aged 2-10 years in good health. The conserved cysteine and the conserved F or W are not part of the CDR3 here. The D gene is left open where the match is weak.

v_gene	j_gene	d_gene	CDR3aa
TRBV20-1	TRBJ2-7	NA	SAKGGYEQY
TRBV14	TRBJ2-5	NA	ASSQEMRSRETQY
TRBV20-1	TRBJ2-4	TRBD2	SARVREGAKNIQY
TRBV2	TRBJ2-7	NA	ASMAANYEQY
TRBV20-1	TRBJ1-4	TRBD1	SARDKKGQGGEKLF
TRBV29-1	NA	TRBD1	SADTGGSYEQY
TRBV18	TRBJ2-6	NA	ASPLNSAGANVLT
TRBV28	TRBJ2-2	NA	ASSFLPRNTGELF
TRBV7-9	TRBJ1-2	NA	ASSLRVINYGYT
TRBV4-1	TRBJ1-4	NA	ASSRPEVVWEKLF
TRBV7-2	TRBJ1-1	NA	ASSLAIGGAYGGEAF
TRBV4-3	TRBJ2-5	NA	ASSQDWGARETQY
TRBV20-1	TRBJ2-5	NA	SAFRTGRQETQY
TRBV29-1	TRBJ2-1	NA	SPGEGFGEQF
TRBV2	TRBJ2-7	NA	ASTPGAGQY
TRBV27	TRBJ1-2	NA	ASYLNGYT
TRBV11-2	TRBJ2-5	NA	ASSFLESFDAETQY
TRBV5-1	TRBJ2-5	TRBD1	ASSQEDRDHPAQY
TRBV6-5	TRBJ2-5	NA	ASSSHPHGGGPPEEETQY
TRBV14	NA	NA	ASSQAIGGETQY
TRBV7-9	TRBJ1-4	NA	ASSLVGGEEKLF
TRBV7-2	TRBJ2-5	NA	ASSLGWDSGETQY
TRBV6-1	TRBJ2-7	NA	ASSPLGGNEQY
TRBV6-6	TRBJ2-5	TRBD1	ASSYSDRAETQY
TRBV15	TRBJ1-4	NA	ATSRDFKEKLF
TRBV10-3	TRBJ1-2	NA	AISALTGTTHYGYT
TRBV25-1	TRBJ2-5	NA	ASSDRDTGETQY
TRBV5-1	TRBJ2-1	TRBD2	ASSPPGLGPGEQF
TRBV21-1	TRBJ1-5	NA	ASSIGGDSNQPQH
TRBV29-1	TRBJ2-4	NA	SVSSLAKSIQY
TRBV7-6	TRBJ2-1	TRBD2	ASSYTPTSGSYNEQF
TRBV5-1	TRBJ2-5	NA	ASSSFQLTETQY
TRBV5-1	TRBJ1-5	NA	ASSPWGGADVGPQH
TRBV13	TRBJ2-7	NA	ASSLRANEQY
TRBV18	TRBJ2-3	TRBD1	ASSPVDRGTQY
TRBV10-3	TRBJ2-1	TRBD1	ATVGQGIRYEQF
TRBV28	TRBJ2-5	NA	ASRPMDFQETQY
TRBV19	TRBJ2-2	NA	ASRSGYGELF
TRBV4-1	TRBJ1-4	NA	ASSQVPNRRATNEKLF
TRBV6-5	TRBJ1-2	TRBD1	ASRPTTGSSRGYT